A single T cell receptor (beta chain) is shown here with its context. Its antigen is currently not known. Qualities for individual bases were not recorded, and no much larger clone is one base off. At one collaborating source in Seattle, patients were enrolled during active infection and were followed longitudinally through the course of disease. Each collaborating institution followed its own protocols to collect whole blood in K2EDTA tubes. Collaborator samples were shipped for TCRbeta analysis as frozen whole blood, isolated PBMCs, or DNA extracted from either sample type. TCRbeta CDR3 regions were amplified from genomic DNA by means of the immunoSEQ Assay, a bias-controlled multiplex PCR. On the authors' methods: Within the assay, amplification of reference gene primers was used to estimate how many nucleated cells each sample contained. Sequence reads were collapsed and filtered to measure the absolute abundance of every unique TCRbeta CDR3 rearrangement. Productive Simpson clonality was computed per sample as the square root of Simpson's diversity index over productive rearrangements. TCRdb provides this immuneACCESS table in a form limited to in-frame rearrangements. Some clones are lacking; in checked studies, under half of them reflect an unresolved V gene, and why the rest are absent is not known. D and trimming come from the DNA, and the V and J calls and clone size come from that table. Across this sample there are 100,000 or so clones, with roughly 90% seen only once. Around 5% of the sample belongs to the ten largest clones.

The data originate from a study of blood T cell repertoires in COVID-19 (dated by TCRdb to about 2020). About the full investigation: Samples from collaborators originated in the United States, Italy and Spain and spanned both the acute and convalescent phases of COVID-19. The material from the prospective study consisted of cDNA or gDNA derived from T cells, B-cell-depleted T cells, or PBMCs. The dataset comprised deeply sampled blood TCRbeta repertoires from subjects exposed to, actively infected with, or recovered from COVID-19. The repertoires were released in a freely available public database meant as a resource for research on the immune response to SARS-CoV-2. The samples were drawn from the first 160 participants of the ongoing ImmuneRACE study and from 1,254 subjects provided by 6 global collaborators. A de-identified subject ID, COVID-19 status, age in years and sex were almost always included in the sample metadata. HLA class I and class II types, where available, came from metadata supplied by the sample provider rather than from assay-based typing. General findings and caveats noted by the study authors: Clinical and demographic metadata were provided uncurated, with the amount varying by source and participant.

Clipping removes 5 bases from V and 4 bases from J, with 6 as the unmatched junction base count. From a lookup of the germline V gene (reference sequence), CDR1 and CDR2 are SEHNR and FQNEAQ. There are 15 amino acids in the CDR3, from cysteine to phenylalanine inclusive. The entry retains the CDR3 DNA only, 45 bases that are in frame from base 1. The receptor comes from a woman aged 45-65 years with COVID-19, enrolled during active disease. This chain joins TRBV7-9 to TRBJ2-5; 11 nucleotides in the junction match TRBD1. Sequencing was carried out using peripheral blood. This receptor has the CDR3 CASSDGTGGRETQYF. DNA sequence: TGTGCCAGCAGCGACGGGACAGGGGGACGAGAGACCCAGTACTTC.